This section outlines one T cell receptor (beta chain) sequence together with its context. As handled by the study authors: Nucleated cell counts were estimated from reference gene primer amplification. Some clones are missing from TCRdb's copy, which holds only in-frame ones; the method was immunoSEQ multiplex PCR. Clonal size and the V and J genes are those of that table, whereas D and trimming came from the DNA. The sample has about 400,000 clones, around 90% seen once. Individuals drawn from under 30 US areas were about 18 to 90 years old. Donors were grouped by their self-reported clinical history. The record originates from a study of blood T cell repertoires in COVID-19. Overall study context: Sites across the United States, Italy and Spain contributed samples from acute and convalescent COVID-19.

The germline V gene has CDR1 SGHRS and CDR2 YFSETQ. There are 12 residues in the CDR3. V lost 4 bases and J lost 8, with 12 bases in between. What was sequenced was PBMCs or T cells enriched from blood (not recorded which). The chain carries TRBV5-1 and TRBJ1-2; D not resolved. This TCR came from a woman in her thirties or forties with acute COVID-19. CDR3 sequence (DNA): TGCGCCAGCAGCCCTTCCGGCGGGGGCTACACCTTC. Translated, it gives CASSPSGGGYTF.